The clone carrying this TCR beta chain was seen a single time. What it binds is not known. The CDR3 is 16 amino acids. V shed 3 bases, J shed 5 bases, and the junction held 5 bases outside the gene matches. The V gene's germline CDR1 is MDHEN and CDR2 SYDVKM. Sequencing used immunoSEQ v3. Data came from immunoSEQ multiplex PCR; TCRdb stores just in-frame clones and leaves some out. The profile shows 9,000 to 9,500 clones, approximately 83% of them singletons. This sample was included in a study of TIL therapy for anti-PD-1-resistant metastatic lung cancer. The wider study: Patients had a median age of nearly 55 years (range roughly 35-80). Study-wide points: Compared with baseline intratumoral T cells, expanded TIL cultures were more clonal and less diverse (about 6% vs 30%). Patients were highly selected, enriched for treatment-naive, never-smoker and oncogene-addicted cases.

Time point: pre-treatment sample, taken before nivolumab and TIL therapy. Most excised metastases sampled were pleural nodules or supraclavicular lymph nodes. Enrollment ran from late 2017 to early 2020. The J gene is TRBJ2-1, the V gene TRBV28; 12 nucleotides match TRBD2. Sequences were derived from tumor tissue, sampled at baseline. This TCR derives from a person between 30 and 80 years old with non-small cell lung cancer. CDR3 amino acids: CASSFSPSGGDNEQFF. The CDR3 nucleotides read TGTGCCAGCAGTTTTTCGCCTAGCGGGGGGGACAATGAGCAGTTCTTC.